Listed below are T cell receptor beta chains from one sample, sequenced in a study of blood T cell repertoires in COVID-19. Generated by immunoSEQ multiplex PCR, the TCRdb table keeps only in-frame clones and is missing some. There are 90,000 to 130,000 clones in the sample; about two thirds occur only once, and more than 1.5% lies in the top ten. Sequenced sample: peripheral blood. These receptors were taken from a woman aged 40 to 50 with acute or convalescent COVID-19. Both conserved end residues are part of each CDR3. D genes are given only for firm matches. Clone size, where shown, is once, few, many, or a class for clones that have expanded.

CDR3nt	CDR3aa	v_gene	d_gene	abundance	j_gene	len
TGCGCCAGCAGCTTGGATGGGCTGGGCGGCTACACCTTC	CASSLDGLGGYTF	TRBV5-1	.	.	TRBJ1-2	13
TGCGCCAGCAGCTTGGACGGACAGGGCGGAGGGTCCCAGCATTTT	CASSLDGQGGGSQHF	TRBV5-1	TRBD1	.	TRBJ1-5	15
TGTGCCAGTTTGGACTACTCTGAAGAGACCCAGTACTTC	CASLDYSEETQYF	TRBV25-1	.	few	TRBJ2-5	13
TGTGCCAGCAGCCCAACCCCGGACTCACGCCGGAATGAGCAGTTCTTC	CASSPTPDSRRNEQFF	TRBV7-8	.	.	TRBJ2-1	16
TGTGCCAGTCGCCAGATTTGGGACAGTGCAACTAATGAAAAACTGTTTTTT	CASRQIWDSATNEKLFF	TRBV19	TRBD1	.	TRBJ1-4	17
TGTGCCAGCAGTGTAGGGGGACTAGCGTTGGAGACCCAGTACTTC	CASSVGGLALETQYF	TRBV2	TRBD2	.	TRBJ2-5	15
TGTGCCAGCAGAGCTCAGGGAAATAGCAATCAGCCCCAGCATTTT	CASRAQGNSNQPQHF	TRBV6-6	.	.	TRBJ1-5	15
TGTGCCAGCAGCTTATACAGGACCACTGAAGCTTTCTTT	CASSLYRTTEAFF	TRBV7-8	.	.	TRBJ1-1	13
TGCAGCGCCAGGGGAAGTACAAACTATGGCTACACCTTC	CSARGSTNYGYTF	TRBV29-1	.	.	TRBJ1-2	13
TGTGCCAGCAGCACGACAGGGAACACTGAAGCTTTCTTT	CASSTTGNTEAFF	TRBV6-2/TRBV6-3	.	once	TRBJ1-1	13
TGCGCCAGCACCTCTAGCGGGGGAAGCACAGATACGCAGTATTTT	CASTSSGGSTDTQYF	TRBV5-1	TRBD2	.	TRBJ2-3	15
TGTGCCAGCAGCCTCCTGCAGGGCTATTTACAAGAGACCCAGTACTTC	CASSLLQGYLQETQYF	TRBV7-9	.	.	TRBJ2-5	16
TGTGCCAGCAGCTCCCCTGGTCGGAGTTACACCGGGGAGCTGTTTTTT	CASSSPGRSYTGELFF	TRBV7-9	.	many	TRBJ2-2	16
TGTGCCAGTAGACGGTTTACGGGACAGGGAAATTCACCCCTCCACTTT	CASRRFTGQGNSPLHF	TRBV19	TRBD1	.	TRBJ1-6	16
TGCGCCAGAGGCGGGGCCTTCTCCTACGAGCAGTACTTC	CARGGAFSYEQYF	TRBV23-1	.	once	TRBJ2-7	13
TGTGCCAGCAGCTCATGGAGTGGGACAGGGAACACCGGGGAGCTGTTTTTT	CASSSWSGTGNTGELFF	TRBV7-2	TRBD1	.	TRBJ2-2	17
TGTGCCAGCAGCGATCAGGGGGCTGGTAATTCACCCCTCCACTTT	CASSDQGAGNSPLHF	TRBV7-9	TRBD1	.	TRBJ1-6	15
TGCAGCGTGTCAGAAACCGGGGAGCTGTTTTTT	CSVSETGELFF	TRBV29-1	.	.	TRBJ2-2	11
TGTGCCAGCAGTAAGGGGGATGCGAACTATGGCTACACCTTC	CASSKGDANYGYTF	TRBV6-5	.	.	TRBJ1-2	14
TGTGCCAGTAGCCCCTGGGGACAGGGGGTAGGAGAGACCCAGTACTTC	CASSPWGQGVGETQYF	TRBV19	TRBD1	once	TRBJ2-5	16
TGCAGCGGTAGCGGGGGGGCCAACGAGCAGTACTTC	CSGSGGANEQYF	TRBV29-1	TRBD2	.	TRBJ2-7	12
TGTGCCAGCAGTGGACCCGGGACAGTTTTTGAGCAGTTCTTC	CASSGPGTVFEQFF	TRBV28	TRBD1	.	TRBJ2-1	14
TGCGCCAGCAGCCGGATTTTTCTACAAGGTGGGAGGGCCACCGGGGAGCTGTTTTTT	CASSRIFLQGGRATGELFF	TRBV4-1	TRBD2	.	TRBJ2-2	19
TGTGCCAGCGGTCGGACTAATTACAATGAGCAGTTCTTC	CASGRTNYNEQFF	TRBV30	.	.	TRBJ2-1	13
TGCAGTGTTTCTTGGGGCTTTGGCTACACCTTC	CSVSWGFGYTF	TRBV20-1	.	few	TRBJ1-2	11
TGTGCCAGCAGCCCTTACCGGGACAGGGGGCACCAATCCAACTATGGCTACACCTTC	CASSPYRDRGHQSNYGYTF	TRBV7-2	TRBD1	.	TRBJ1-2	19
TGTGCCAGCAGTGAACGGGGAGATACGCAGTATTTT	CASSERGDTQYF	TRBV6-1	.	.	TRBJ2-3	12
TGTGCCAGCAGCCCTCGGACAGAAACGCAGTATTTT	CASSPRTETQYF	TRBV7-2	.	.	TRBJ2-3	12
TGTGCCAGCAGGACTAGCGGGGACATGGTGACCCAGTACTTC	CASRTSGDMVTQYF	TRBV28	TRBD2	.	TRBJ2-5	14
TGTGCCAGCGGGTACAGCGGGGGGCTCCAGGAGCAGTACTTC	CASGYSGGLQEQYF	TRBV6-6	TRBD2	.	TRBJ2-7	14
TGTGCCAGCAGCCGCGGACAGTTAAACACTGAAGCTTTCTTT	CASSRGQLNTEAFF	TRBV6-2/TRBV6-3	.	.	TRBJ1-1	14
TGTGCCAGCAGCGTAGGGAACAGGGGTAATGAGCAGTTCTTC	CASSVGNRGNEQFF	TRBV9	TRBD1	once	TRBJ2-1	14
TGTGCCACCAGCACCCAGGGGAACAATTCACCCCTCCACTTT	CATSTQGNNSPLHF	TRBV15	.	.	TRBJ1-6	14
TGCGCCAGCAGCTCGGAGGCAGCCAAAAACATTCAGTACTTC	CASSSEAAKNIQYF	TRBV5-1	.	.	TRBJ2-4	14
TGTGCCAGCAGCTTACAGGGGGCCAACACCTACGAGCAGTACTTC	CASSLQGANTYEQYF	TRBV7-2	TRBD1	.	TRBJ2-7	15
TGCGCCAGCAGCTTGGGGGCAGGGGCGAACACCGGGGAGCTGTTTTTT	CASSLGAGANTGELFF	TRBV5-1	.	few	TRBJ2-2	16
TGCGCCAGTACCCCAGCCGGAGGGGAAAAACTGTTTTTT	CASTPAGGEKLFF	TRBV5-1	.	once	TRBJ1-4	13
TGTGCCAGCAGCTCCGGGGGACAGACGTTCCAGAAAGAGACCCAGTACTTC	CASSSGGQTFQKETQYF	TRBV13	.	.	TRBJ2-5	17
TGTGCCAGCAGCCCCACCCCCCGTCAGCCGAGGAATTCACCCCTCCACTTT	CASSPTPRQPRNSPLHF	TRBV3-1/TRBV3-2	.	once	TRBJ1-6	17
TGTGCCGGCGGGACTAGCGTCACCGGGGAGCTGTTTTTT	CAGGTSVTGELFF	TRBV5-5	TRBD2	many	TRBJ2-2	13